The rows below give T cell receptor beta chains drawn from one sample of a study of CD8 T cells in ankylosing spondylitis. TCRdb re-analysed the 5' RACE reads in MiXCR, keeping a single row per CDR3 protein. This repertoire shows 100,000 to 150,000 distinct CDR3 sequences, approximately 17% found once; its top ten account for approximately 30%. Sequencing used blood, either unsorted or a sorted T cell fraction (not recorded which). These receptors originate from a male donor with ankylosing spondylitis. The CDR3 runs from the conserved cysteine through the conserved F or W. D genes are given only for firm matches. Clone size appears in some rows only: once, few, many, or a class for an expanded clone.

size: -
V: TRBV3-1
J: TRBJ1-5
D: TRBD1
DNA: TGTGCCAGCAGCAGGACAGGGGGTAATCAGCCCCAGCATTTT
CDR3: CASSRTGGNQPQHF

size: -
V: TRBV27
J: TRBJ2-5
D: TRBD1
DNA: TGTGCCAGCAGACAACGACAGGGTGGGATAGAGGAGACCCAGTACTTC
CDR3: CASRQRQGGIEETQYF

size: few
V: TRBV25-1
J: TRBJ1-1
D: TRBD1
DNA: TGTGCCAGCAGTTACGACAGGGCGAACACTGAAGCTTTCTTT
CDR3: CASSYDRANTEAFF

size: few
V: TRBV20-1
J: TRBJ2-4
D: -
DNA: TGCAGTACCGACAGCCGGGAGTGGTCCCAAAACATTCAGTACTTC
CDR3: CSTDSREWSQNIQYF

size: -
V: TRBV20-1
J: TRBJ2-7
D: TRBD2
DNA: TGCAGTGCTCTAGCGGGAGGCCGATTCTACGAGCAGTACTTC
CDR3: CSALAGGRFYEQYF

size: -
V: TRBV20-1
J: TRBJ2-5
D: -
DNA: TGCAGTGCTAGGGCGCCGGGGGAAGAGACCCAGTACTTC
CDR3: CSARAPGEETQYF

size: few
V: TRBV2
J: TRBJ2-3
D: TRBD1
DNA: TGTGCCAGCAGTGAAGCGGACAGGAGCACAGATACGCAGTATTTT
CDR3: CASSEADRSTDTQYF

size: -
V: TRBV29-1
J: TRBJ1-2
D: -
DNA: TGCAGCGTTGATCCAGGTGGCTATTACACCTTC
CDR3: CSVDPGGYYTF

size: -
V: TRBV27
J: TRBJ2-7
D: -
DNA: TGTGCCAGTGGGACGGGAGTCTCCTACGAGCAGTACTTC
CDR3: CASGTGVSYEQYF

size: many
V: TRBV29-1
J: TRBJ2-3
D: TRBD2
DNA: TGCAGCGTCCCGACTAGCGGGTGGCGGGATACGCAGTATTTT
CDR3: CSVPTSGWRDTQYF

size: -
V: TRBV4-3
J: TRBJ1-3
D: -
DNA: TGCGCCAGCAGTCCGAGGGGGACTGGAAACACCATATATTTT
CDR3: CASSPRGTGNTIYF

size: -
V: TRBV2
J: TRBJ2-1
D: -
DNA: TGTGCCAGCAGCGGTGGGGAAAATTATGAGCAGTTCTTC
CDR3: CASSGGENYEQFF

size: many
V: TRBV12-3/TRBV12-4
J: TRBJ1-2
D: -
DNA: TGTGCCAGCAGACCGGGAGGAGGAGGCTACACCTTC
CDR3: CASRPGGGGYTF

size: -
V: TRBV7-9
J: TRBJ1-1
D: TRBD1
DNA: TGTGCCAGCAGCTCGGGACAGGCGAGGACTGAAGCTTTCTTT
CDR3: CASSSGQARTEAFF

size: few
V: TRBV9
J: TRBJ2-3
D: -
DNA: TGTGCCAGCAGCCCTGGGGACTCCCGCACAGATACGCAGTATTTT
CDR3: CASSPGDSRTDTQYF

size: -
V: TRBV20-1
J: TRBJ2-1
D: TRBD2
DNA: TGCAGTGCTAGTCCCCAGCGGGAGTTCGACGGTGAGCAGTTCTTC
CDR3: CSASPQREFDGEQFF

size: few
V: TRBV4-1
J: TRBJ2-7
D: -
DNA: TGCGCCAGCAGCCCCCGGTTCGGGGTAAGCTCCTACGAGCAGTACTTC
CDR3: CASSPRFGVSSYEQYF

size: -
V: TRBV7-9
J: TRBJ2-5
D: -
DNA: TGTGCCAGCAGCTGGGGGGGGCCAGAGACCCAGTACTTC
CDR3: CASSWGGPETQYF

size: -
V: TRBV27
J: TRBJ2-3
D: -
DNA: TGTGCCAGCAGTTTCCACCCCGACACAGATACGCAGTATTTT
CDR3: CASSFHPDTDTQYF

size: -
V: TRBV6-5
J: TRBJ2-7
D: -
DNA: TGTGCCAGCAGCTACGGGAAAGGCGCCTACGAGCAGTACTTC
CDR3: CASSYGKGAYEQYF

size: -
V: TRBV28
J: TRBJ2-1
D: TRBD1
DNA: TGTGCCAGCAGTACGACAGGGGATGAGCAGTTCTTC
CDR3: CASSTTGDEQFF

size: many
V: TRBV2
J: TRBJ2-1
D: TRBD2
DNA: TGTGCCAGCAGTTTCACCGGCGGGAGGGCCAGCAATGAGCAGTTCTTC
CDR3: CASSFTGGRASNEQFF

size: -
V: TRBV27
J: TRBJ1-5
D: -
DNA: TGTGCCAGCAGTATAGGACCAGGGGATCAGCCCCAGCATTTT
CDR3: CASSIGPGDQPQHF

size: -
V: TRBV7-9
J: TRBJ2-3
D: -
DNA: TGTGCCAGCAGCTTAACAGGTACCTTGGCAGATACGCAGTATTTT
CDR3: CASSLTGTLADTQYF

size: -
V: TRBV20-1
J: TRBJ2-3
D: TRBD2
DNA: TGCAGTGCTAGAGATTCACTAGCGGGAGAGGGAGTTAGCACAGATACGCAGTATTTT
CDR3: CSARDSLAGEGVSTDTQYF

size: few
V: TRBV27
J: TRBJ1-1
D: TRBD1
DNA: TGTGCCAGCAGTCTCCGAGGGGGCAGGATTGAAGCTTTCTTT
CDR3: CASSLRGGRIEAFF

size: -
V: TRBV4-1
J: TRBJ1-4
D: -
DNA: TGCGCCAGCAGCCATCCATTAGGGGGAGGTGAAAAACTGTTTTTT
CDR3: CASSHPLGGGEKLFF

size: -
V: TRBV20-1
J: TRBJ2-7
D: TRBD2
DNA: TGCAGTGCTAGGAGACTAGCGGGAGCTCCCGAGCAGTACTTC
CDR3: CSARRLAGAPEQYF

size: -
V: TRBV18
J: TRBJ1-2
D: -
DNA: TGTGCCAGCTCACCTGGCGGCTCAGGGTATGGCTACACCTTC
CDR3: CASSPGGSGYGYTF

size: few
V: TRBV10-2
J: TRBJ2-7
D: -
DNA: TGCGCCAGCAGTGAGACGGGCCTAGTTGGGGGCGAGCAGTACTTC
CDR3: CASSETGLVGGEQYF

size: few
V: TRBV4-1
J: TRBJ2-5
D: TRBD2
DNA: TGCGCCAGCAGCCAAGCTTTCGGGGCTAGCGGGAGCAAAGAGACCCAGTACTTC
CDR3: CASSQAFGASGSKETQYF

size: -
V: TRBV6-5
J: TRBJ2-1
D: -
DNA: TGTGCCAGCAGCTCGTATACGAATGAGCAGTTCTTC
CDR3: CASSSYTNEQFF

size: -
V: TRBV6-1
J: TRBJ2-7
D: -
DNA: TGTGCCAGCAGTGTGGTGGGGGTAAACGAGCAGTACTTC
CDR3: CASSVVGVNEQYF

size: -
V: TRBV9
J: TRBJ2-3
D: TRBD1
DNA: TGTGCCAGCAGCACCAGACAGGGAAGCACAGATACGCAGTATTTT
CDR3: CASSTRQGSTDTQYF

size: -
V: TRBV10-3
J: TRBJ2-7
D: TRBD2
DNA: TGTGCCACCTCGATGTTAGCGGGAGAGTCTTTCTACGAGCAGTACTTC
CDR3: CATSMLAGESFYEQYF

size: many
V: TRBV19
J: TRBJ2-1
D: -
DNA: TGTGCCAGTAGTCCCGACCTTAACAATGAGCAGTTCTTC
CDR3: CASSPDLNNEQFF

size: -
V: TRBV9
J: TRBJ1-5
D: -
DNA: TGTGCCAGCAGCGTAGGGATGAGCAATCAGCCCCAGCATTTT
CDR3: CASSVGMSNQPQHF

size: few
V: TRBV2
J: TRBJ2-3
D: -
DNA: TGTGCCAGCAGTCTGGACTCAAGGGGCTCAGATACGCAGTATTTT
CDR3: CASSLDSRGSDTQYF

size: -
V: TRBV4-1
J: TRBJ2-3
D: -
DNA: TGCGCCAGCAGCCAATCCGGTGGTACGCAGTATTTT
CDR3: CASSQSGGTQYF

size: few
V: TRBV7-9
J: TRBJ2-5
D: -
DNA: TGTGCCAGCAGCACTACCCAGGGGCGGGAGACCCAGTACTTC
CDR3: CASSTTQGRETQYF

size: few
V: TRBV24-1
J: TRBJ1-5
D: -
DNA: TGTGCCACCAGTGATTTGTGTGGGGGCAATCAGCCCCAGCATTTT
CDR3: CATSDLCGGNQPQHF

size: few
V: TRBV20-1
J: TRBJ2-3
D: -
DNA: TGCAGTGCTAGAGACGGTCTGGGTAGCACAGATACGCAGTATTTT
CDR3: CSARDGLGSTDTQYF

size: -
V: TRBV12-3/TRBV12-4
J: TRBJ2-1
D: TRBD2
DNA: TGTGCCAGCAGTTTAATAGCGGGATATGAGCAGTTCTTC
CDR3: CASSLIAGYEQFF

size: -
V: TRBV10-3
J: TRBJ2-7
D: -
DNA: TGTGCCACCACCGGGGCCCCGGGGGCAGACCCCTACGAGCAGTACTTC
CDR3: CATTGAPGADPYEQYF

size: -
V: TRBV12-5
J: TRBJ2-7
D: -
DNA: TGTGCTAGTGGTATCAGTTACTACGAGCAGTACTTC
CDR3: CASGISYYEQYF

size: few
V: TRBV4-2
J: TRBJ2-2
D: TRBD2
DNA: TGTGCCAGCAGCCAAGTTATAGCGGGAACCGGGGAGCTGTTTTTT
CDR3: CASSQVIAGTGELFF